The sequence of this T cell receptor beta chain was determined in a study of shared clonotypes between healthy human individuals. Study observations and caveats: Non-shared clonotypes had lower generation probabilities than those shared by all four donors.

Cells designated naive CD8 were CD45RO-negative and were positively selected for CCR7, with terminally differentiated effector memory CD45RA+ cells excluded. Donors included only healthy HIV-negative adults lacking recent acute infections or vaccinations. Genomic DNA of every subset was divided equally among multiple immunoSEQ plates. Only in-frame clones appear in the TCRdb table, and some are missing; sequencing was by immunoSEQ multiplex PCR. The sample lists roughly 2.1 million clones, 93% occurring once. A few counts support this clone. Its antigen is not identified. Specimen: naive CD8+ T cells from PBMCs. The receptor was isolated from a young man in good health. Some clones in this sample may be carry-over from other donors' samples.

The DNA for the CDR3 is TGTGCCAGCAGTGCCGCTGGGGGTACGGTGGGAGCTTTCTTT. It yields the protein CASSAAGGTVGAFF. The J gene is TRBJ1-1, the V gene TRBV21-1. TRBV21-1 is noted as a pseudogene. The CDR3 has 14 residues.